These 28 T cell receptor beta chains were all obtained from the same sample, sequenced in a study of human T cells and chemical hapten exposure. TCRdb independently ran MiXCR on the RACE reads; one entry per CDR3 protein. Of around 120,000 distinct CDR3 sequences listed, roughly 13% are singletons. The time point here: patch test 1, 2 weeks after DPC sensitization. As to treatment: therapeutic diphenylcyclopropenone sensitization with weekly scalp DPC. The specimen was whole blood, collected in connection with sensitization to the hapten diphenylcyclopropenone (DPC). These receptor sequences come from a man between 18 and 35 years old with alopecia areata. Some clones in this sample may be carry-over from other donors' samples.

The rearrangement links TRBV24-1 to TRBJ2-3; D could derive from TRBD1 or TRBD2 (7 bases each). CDR3 length equals 17 residues. V was cut by 0 bases and J by 2 bases, with 14 bases left in between. The germline V gene has CDR1 KGHDR and CDR2 SFDVKD. In DNA, the CDR3 is TGTGCCACCAGTGATTTGGGACAGGCGGGGGCCACAGATACGCAGTATTTT. Protein product: CATSDLGQAGATDTQYF.

The chain recombines TRBV10-3 with TRBJ1-2; D is ambiguous. The V gene lost 3 bases and the J gene lost 1 base, with 9 bases spanning the gap. The V gene's germline CDR1 is ENHRY and CDR2 SYGVKD. This CDR3 is built from 14 residues. CDR3 protein: CAISDYSDNYGYTF. The CDR3 DNA reads as TGTGCCATCAGTGACTACAGCGATAACTATGGCTACACCTTC.

This clonotype was seen a few times. This chain uses TRBV2 with TRBJ1-4; unclear D gene. V lost 6 bases and J lost 4, with 6 bases in between. The CDR3 consists of 12 residues. Germline V gives CDR1 SNHLY, CDR2 FYNNEI. CDR3 residues: CASRVYNEKLFF. CDR3 in DNA: TGTGCCAGCAGGGTCTATAATGAAAAACTGTTTTTT.

CDR3 DNA sequence: TGTGCCACCAGTGAGTCCGGGACTCAGCCCCAGCATTTT. Translation: CATSESGTQPQHF. The rearrangement links TRBV24-1 to TRBJ1-5; D might be TRBD1 (5 bases). From germline, CDR1 is KGHDR and CDR2 SFDVKD. V gave up 4 bases and J gave up 6 bases, with 9 bases separating them. This CDR3 region has 13 residues.

This clonotype was observed a handful of times. J is TRBJ1-5 and V is TRBV19; D remains ambiguous. V gave up 3 bases and J gave up 0 bases, with 9 bases separating them. Germline V gene sequence: CDR1 LNHDA, CDR2 SQIVND (reference sequence). This CDR3 comprises 15 residues. CDR3 in amino acids: CASSIAFYSNQPQHF. As DNA, the CDR3 is TGTGCCAGTAGTATCGCCTTTTATAGCAATCAGCCCCAGCATTTT.

This clonotype has at least ten counts. The chain has TRBV20-1 and TRBJ1-2; unclear D gene. Germline V gene data show CDR1 as DFQATT and CDR2 as SNEGSKA (reference sequence). This CDR3 is 12 amino acids long. The ends were cut back, 1 base at V and 6 bases at J, with 9 bases in the middle. Here the CDR3 reads CSARGHGDGYTF. DNA of the CDR3: TGCAGTGCTAGAGGACATGGGGATGGCTACACCTTC.

A few counts support this clonotype. This chain uses TRBV2 with TRBJ2-3; 11 bases agree with TRBD1. Trimming removed 3 bases from V and 7 bases from J; junction bases left unmatched: 12. The V gene's germline CDR1 is SNHLY and CDR2 FYNNEI. There are 17 residues in the CDR3. This CDR3 is CASSDKDRGLPWNTQYF. The CDR3 coding sequence is TGTGCCAGCAGTGACAAGGACAGGGGGCTCCCTTGGAATACGCAGTATTTT. The variable domain in full, completed from reference TRBV2 and TRBJ2-3, reads EPEVTQTPSHQVTQMGQEVILRCVPISNHLYFYWYRQILGQKVEFLVSFYNNEISEKSEIFDDQFSVERPDGSNFTLKIRSTKLEDSAMYFCASSDKDRGLPWNTQYFGPGTRLTVL.

The J gene is TRBJ1-1, the V gene TRBV4-2; the D gene is possibly TRBD1 (5 bases). CDR1 is LGHNA, CDR2 YNFKEQ, per germline. This CDR3 contains 16 residues. V was pared by 0 bases and J by 3 bases, with 14 bases between. The CDR3 nucleotides are TGTGCCAGCAGCCAAGATATCGCGGACACCTACACTGAAGCTTTCTTT. This sequence encodes CASSQDIADTYTEAFF.

The chain is built from TRBV7-9 and TRBJ2-1; D not certain. The CDR3 length is 15 residues. Germline assignment: CDR1 SEHNR and CDR2 FQNEAQ (reference sequence). The V gene lost 7 bases and the J gene lost 6 bases, with 19 bases spanning the gap. The CDR3 reads CASTSGMGSFNEQFF. In DNA form, the CDR3 reads TGTGCCAGCACCTCTGGAATGGGCAGCTTCAATGAGCAGTTCTTC. The whole variable domain, filled in from reference TRBV7-9 and TRBJ2-1, reads DTGVSQNPRHKITKRGQNVTFRCDPISEHNRLYWYRQTLGQGPEFLTYFQNEAQLEKSRLLSDRFSAERPKGSFSTLEIQRTEQGDSAMYLCASTSGMGSFNEQFFGPGTRLTVL.

This sequence joins TRBV20-1 and TRBJ2-5, with 9 bases fitting TRBD2. This CDR3 comprises 14 residues. In germline, CDR1 is DFQATT, CDR2 SNEGSKA (reference sequence). V lost 2 bases to trimming and J lost 2 bases; unmatched junction nucleotides: 3. The CDR3 bases are TGCAGTGCTAGAATGGCGGGGGGGCAAGAGACCCAGTACTTC. Amino acids: CSARMAGGQETQYF.

DNA of the CDR3: TGTGCCAGCAGCGAGGATTCACCCCTCCACTTT. Protein sequence: CASSEDSPLHF. This rearrangement joins TRBV4-2 to TRBJ1-6; D call uncertain. CDR3 size: 11 residues. Between the trimmed V and J ends, which lost 5 bases and 8 bases, there was a span of 4 bases. Germline V CDR1 and CDR2: LGHNA, YNFKEQ.

The rearrangement joins TRBV11-2 to TRBJ1-2, with no clear D. CDR1 is SGHAT and CDR2 is FQNNGV in the germline V gene. The CDR3 contains 14 residues. Trimming removed 1 base at V and 2 bases at J, with 8 bases between. DNA for the CDR3: TGTGCCAGCAGCTTAGTTGGGGTCAACTATGGCTACACCTTC. Protein sequence: CASSLVGVNYGYTF.

This clonotype was seen ten or more times. The chain couples TRBV6-2 or TRBV6-3 to TRBJ2-1; D remains ambiguous. With 6 bases removed from V and 1 base from J, the gap between germline ends came to 4 bases. CDR3 length: 12 residues. In germline, CDR1 is MNHEY, CDR2 SVGEGT. The CDR3 region is CASRPSYNEQFF. CDR3 nucleotides: TGTGCCAGCAGGCCGTCCTACAATGAGCAGTTCTTC.

This clonotype turned up a few times. This sequence joins TRBV3-1 and TRBJ1-3; weak D call: TRBD1 (5 bases). CDR1 is LGHDT and CDR2 is YNNKEL in the germline V gene (reference sequence). V lost 0 bases and J 4 bases, leaving 10 bases between the germline ends. The CDR3 sequence is 15 residues long. The CDR3 reads CASSQEIWGGNTIYF. CDR3 nucleotides: TGTGCCAGCAGCCAAGAAATATGGGGGGGAAACACCATATATTTT. Filled out from reference TRBV3-1 and TRBJ1-3, the complete variable domain reads DTAVSQTPKYLVTQMGNDKSIKCEQNLGHDTMYWYKQDSKKFLKIMFSYNNKELIINETVPNRFSPKSPDKAHLNLHINSLELGDSAVYFCASSQEIWGGNTIYFGEGSWLTVV.

The V gene is TRBV7-6, the J gene TRBJ2-5; D gene ambiguous. V shed 1 base and J shed 3 bases, with 6 bases lying between them. Germline V gene lookup returns CDR1 SGHVS and CDR2 FNYEAQ. The CDR3 is 13 amino acids. The chain's CDR3 is CASSLGPEETQYF. The DNA for the CDR3 is TGTGCCAGCAGCTTAGGGCCAGAAGAGACCCAGTACTTC.

V is TRBV19 and J is TRBJ2-5; D unclear. Germline CDR1 and CDR2: LNHDA and SQIVND (reference sequence). This CDR3 has 14 amino acids. The germline V and J ends were trimmed by 2 bases and 2 bases, with 9 bases remaining between them. The CDR3 DNA sequence: TGTGCCAGTAGTATAAGGCGTCAGCAAGAGACCCAGTACTTC. It encodes CASSIRRQQETQYF. Based on the CDR3 plus reference TRBV19 and TRBJ2-5, the full variable domain is DGGITQSPKYLFRKEGQNVTLSCEQNLNHDAMYWYRQDPGQGLRLIYYSQIVNDFQKGDIAEGYSVSREKKESFPLTVTSAQKNPTAFYLCASSIRRQQETQYFGPGTRLLVL.

The J gene is TRBJ2-5, the V gene TRBV10-1; D gene unclear. V was cut by 6 bases and J by 4 bases, with 15 bases left in between. The germline gives CDR1 WNHNN, CDR2 SYGVQD (reference sequence). This CDR3 has 14 residues. The chain's CDR3 is CASSAVDRPETQYF. The CDR3 bases are TGCGCCAGCAGCGCCGTGGACCGCCCAGAGACCCAGTACTTC.

The chain carries TRBV28 and TRBJ1-2, with TRBD1 matching over 8 bases. The CDR3 has 13 amino acids. Germline CDR1 reads MDHEN; CDR2 reads SYDVKM. After removal of 5 bases from V and 11 bases from J, the junction contained 10 bases not matched to a gene. DNA for the CDR3: TGTGCCAGCAGTCGTCCGGGACAGGAAGGGTACACCTTC. Amino acid sequence: CASSRPGQEGYTF.

The rearrangement joins TRBV11-2 to TRBJ1-1; the match to TRBD1 covers 10 bases. Germline CDR1 is SGHAT and CDR2 is FQNNGV. The CDR3 totals 15 residues. V lost 5 bases, J lost 3 bases, and 6 bases stayed unmatched. CDR3 protein: CASSQRGTGDTEAFF. The DNA for the CDR3 is TGTGCCAGCAGCCAAAGGGGGACAGGGGACACTGAAGCTTTCTTT.

The gene calls are TRBV6-2 or TRBV6-3 and TRBJ1-5; D remains unclear. This CDR3 region has 13 residues. In germline, CDR1 is MNHEY, CDR2 SVGEGT. V lost 5 bases and J 4 bases, leaving 9 bases between the germline ends. CDR3 sequence: CASSPVKNQPQHF. The DNA for the CDR3 is TGTGCCAGCAGTCCTGTGAAGAATCAGCCCCAGCATTTT.

V usage is TRBV7-3 and J usage is TRBJ2-3, with D possibly TRBD2 on 6 matching bases. The germline V gene has CDR1 SGHTA and CDR2 FQGTGA. The V end was cut by 1 base, the J end by 2 bases, with 7 bases between. CDR3 length: 14 amino acids. In nucleotides, the CDR3 is TGTGCCAGCAGCTTAAGGGGGGACACAGATACGCAGTATTTT. Translation gives CASSLRGDTDTQYF.

This clonotype was found a few times. The rearrangement links TRBV6-6 to TRBJ1-1; D might be TRBD1 (6 bases). V was trimmed by 2 bases and J by 0 bases, leaving 10 bases between them. CDR3 length equals 15 residues. Looked up from germline, CDR1 is MNHNY and CDR2 is SVGAGI (reference sequence). The CDR3 here is CASSYLGGVNTEAFF. The CDR3 DNA sequence: TGTGCCAGCAGTTACCTGGGGGGCGTGAACACTGAAGCTTTCTTT.

There are a few counts of this clonotype. The chain recombines TRBV5-1 with TRBJ2-5; D is unresolved. Trimming cost V 0 bases and J 5 bases, with 11 bases left between them. Germline lookup yields CDR1 SGHRS and CDR2 YFSETQ. The length of the CDR3 is 14 residues. The CDR3 is CASSLGSAVETQYF. Written as DNA, the CDR3 is TGCGCCAGCAGCTTGGGTAGTGCCGTGGAGACCCAGTACTTC.

The chain uses TRBV7-2 and TRBJ1-1; D is possibly TRBD1 (5 bases). The V gene's germline CDR1 is SGHTA and CDR2 FQGNSA. The CDR3 covers 15 residues. With 5 bases removed from V and 0 bases from J, the gap between germline ends came to 13 bases. The CDR3 DNA sequence: TGTGCCAGCAGCCCGGGACCGATTATGAACACTGAAGCTTTCTTT. Its translation is CASSPGPIMNTEAFF.

This clonotype was counted between two and nine times. J is TRBJ2-1 and V is TRBV2, with 8 bases fitting TRBD2. This CDR3 has 15 amino acids. Germline V gives CDR1 SNHLY, CDR2 FYNNEI. The V gene end was trimmed by 4 bases and the J gene end by 4 bases; junction bases not matched to a gene: 6. The CDR3, as DNA: TGTGCCAGCAGTGCGGCTAGCGGGCAATACAATGAGCAGTTCTTC. It yields the protein CASSAASGQYNEQFF.

In this sample, this clonotype turned up a few times. The chain recombines TRBV6-5 with TRBJ1-6; D possibly corresponds to TRBD1 (5 bases). The germline gives CDR1 MNHEY, CDR2 SVGAGI. Between the trimmed V and J ends, which lost 10 bases and 4 bases, there was a span of 11 bases. The CDR3 covers 13 residues. CDR3 nucleotide sequence: TGTGCCATCGGGACGGAGTATAATTCACCCCTCCACTTT. It specifies CAIGTEYNSPLHF.

In this sample, this clonotype turned up a few times. This sequence joins TRBV15 and TRBJ1-4, with TRBD1 matching 10 bases. The CDR3 runs to 16 residues. Germline CDR1 reads LNHNV; CDR2 reads YYDKDF (reference sequence). The V gene end was trimmed by 0 bases and the J gene end by 9 bases; junction bases not matched to a gene: 7. The CDR3 sequence is CATSRDIGQGDQKLFF. The CDR3 nucleotides are TGTGCCACCAGCAGAGATATCGGACAGGGGGACCAAAAACTGTTTTTT.

The chain joins TRBV11-2 to TRBJ2-7, with a possible D match to TRBD2 (5 bases). Germline values: CDR1 SGHAT, CDR2 FQNNGV. V was clipped by 6 bases and J by 0 bases, with 9 bases between them. The CDR3 totals 13 residues. The CDR3, as DNA: TGTGCCAGCAGTCGTCGGGGCTCCTACGAGCAGTACTTC. This encodes CASSRRGSYEQYF.